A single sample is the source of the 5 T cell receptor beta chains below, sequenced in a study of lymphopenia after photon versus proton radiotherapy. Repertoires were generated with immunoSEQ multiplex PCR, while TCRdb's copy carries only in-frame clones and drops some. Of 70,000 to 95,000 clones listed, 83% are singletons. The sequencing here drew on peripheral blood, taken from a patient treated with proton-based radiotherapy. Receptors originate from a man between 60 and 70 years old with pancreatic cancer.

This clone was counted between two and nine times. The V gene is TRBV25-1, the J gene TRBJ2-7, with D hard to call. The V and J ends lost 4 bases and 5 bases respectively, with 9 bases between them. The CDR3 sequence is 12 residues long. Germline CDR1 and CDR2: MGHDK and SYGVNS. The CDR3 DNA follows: TGTGCCAGCAGTGGCCGTGGGAACGAGCAGTACTTC. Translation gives CASSGRGNEQYF.

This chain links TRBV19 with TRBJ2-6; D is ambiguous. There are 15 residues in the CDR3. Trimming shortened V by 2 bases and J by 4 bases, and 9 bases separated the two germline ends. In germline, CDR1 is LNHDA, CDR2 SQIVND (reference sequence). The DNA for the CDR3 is TGTGCCAGTAGTATATCAGTGAGAGGGGCCAACGTCCTGACTTTC. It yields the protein CASSISVRGANVLTF.

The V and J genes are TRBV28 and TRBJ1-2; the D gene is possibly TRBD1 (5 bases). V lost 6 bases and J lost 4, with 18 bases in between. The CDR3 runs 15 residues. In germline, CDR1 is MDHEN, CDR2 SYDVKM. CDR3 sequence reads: CASRAPGTVVYGYTF. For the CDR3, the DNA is TGTGCCAGCAGGGCACCAGGGACGGTCGTCTATGGCTACACCTTC.

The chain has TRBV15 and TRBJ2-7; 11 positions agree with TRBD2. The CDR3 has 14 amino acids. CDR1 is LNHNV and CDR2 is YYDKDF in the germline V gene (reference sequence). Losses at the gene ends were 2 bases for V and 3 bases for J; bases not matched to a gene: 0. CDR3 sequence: CATSRLAGGYEQYF. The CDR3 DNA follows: TGTGCCACCAGCAGACTAGCGGGGGGCTACGAGCAGTACTTC.

CDR3 bases: TGCGCCAGCAGCCCTTACCAGGGAAACTATGGCTACACCTTC. Its protein product is CASSPYQGNYGYTF. The rearrangement links TRBV5-1 to TRBJ1-2, with a tentative D call TRBD1 (5 bases). From germline, CDR1 is SGHRS and CDR2 YFSETQ. The CDR3 runs 14 residues. The germline V and J ends were trimmed by 4 bases and 2 bases, with 12 bases remaining between them.